The entry below gives a single TCR beta chain sequence along with its context. Its cognate antigen is unknown. This record comes from a study of beta chain features in type 1 diabetes. Study observations and caveats: Patients showed naive, central memory and Treg TCRB repertoires that appeared more similar than those of healthy donors. It was possible that PCR favored shorter templates, equally so in patients and controls. At VDJ recombination sites, type 1 diabetes patients had fewer insertions and more deleted nucleotides. Among all four CD4+ subsets, Type 1 diabetes patients had TCRB CDR3s that were moderately but significantly shorter.

The authors reverse transcribed all of the isolated RNA, so sequencing captured expressed TCRB transcripts. Repertoires were generated with immunoSEQ multiplex PCR, while TCRdb's copy carries only in-frame clones and drops some. The table has about 640,000 clones, around 12% seen once. Using CD45RO/CCR7/CD25/CD127/CD95/CD27, CD4+ naive, central memory, regulatory and stem cell-like memory cells were sorted. The ends were cut back, 3 bases at V and 4 bases at J, with 1 base in the middle. Germline CDR1 is SQVTM and CDR2 is ANQGSEA. This CDR3 has 10 amino acids. The source material was naive CD4+ T cells from blood. The clonotype comes from a man aged 25 to 45 with type 1 diabetes. This rearrangement joins TRBV29-1 to TRBJ2-1; D is uncertain. The CDR3 nucleotides are TGCAGCGTTGAGTACAATGAGCAGTTCTTC. Its protein product is CSVEYNEQFF.